Listed below are T cell receptor beta chains from one sample, sequenced in a study of T cell clones after liver transplantation. Produced via immunoSEQ multiplex PCR; TCRdb's table is partial and in-frame only. The sample has 95,000 to 110,000 clones, around four fifths seen once. The sequencing used CD4+ T cells from blood, collected approximately 50 months after liver transplant. The receptors were gathered from a human patient who received a liver transplant. Some T cells here may be from the graft donor. Both conserved end residues are part of each CDR3. Fields, in order: J gene, V gene, clone size, D gene, CDR3 DNA, CDR3 protein. The D gene is left open where the match is weak. Some rows mark clone size as missing; the rest say once, few, many or name a class of expanded clone.

>TRBJ1-2|TRBV5-5|.|.
TGTGCCAGCAGCCCGGCTCAGGGGACCCCGGGGGACTATGGCTACACCTTC
CASSPAQGTPGDYGYTF
>TRBJ2-1|TRBV11-1|.|TRBD2
TGTGCCAGCAGTAGGAGTCCTAGCGGGAGTGGGGAGCAGTTCTTC
CASSRSPSGSGEQFF
>TRBJ2-7|TRBV2|.|.
TGTGCCAGCAGTATCCCAGGACCCTACGAGCAGTACTTC
CASSIPGPYEQYF
>TRBJ1-2|TRBV6-4|.|TRBD1
TGTGCCAGCAGTGAACAACAGGGGGATGGTGGCTACACCTTC
CASSEQQGDGGYTF
>TRBJ1-5|TRBV6-5|.|.
TGTGCCAGCAGTGGGCGGACGCCCCAGCATTTT
CASSGRTPQHF
>TRBJ1-1|TRBV6-5|.|.
TGTGCCAGCAGTGCCGGGGGAAGGACTGAAGCTTTCTTT
CASSAGGRTEAFF
>TRBJ2-1|TRBV7-6|.|.
TGTGCCAGCAGCTTAGGGGCTGTCTACAATGAGCAGTTCTTC
CASSLGAVYNEQFF
>TRBJ2-7|TRBV6-1|.|.
TGTGCCAGCAGTGAAGACGTGGATAACGAGCAGTACTTC
CASSEDVDNEQYF
>TRBJ1-1|TRBV6-1|.|.
TGTGCCAGCTTACCACAGACTACCAGTACTGAAGCTTTCTTT
CASLPQTTSTEAFF
>TRBJ2-1|TRBV19|.|.
TGTGCCAGTAGGGTAGTTGGGGCCTACAATGAGCAGTTCTTC
CASRVVGAYNEQFF
>TRBJ1-3|TRBV10-1|.|TRBD1
TGCGCCAGCAGTCTGGACAGGACGGATGGAAACACCATATATTTT
CASSLDRTDGNTIYF
>TRBJ2-1|TRBV7-2|.|TRBD2
TGTGCCAGCAGCTCTTACGCGGGGGGGAAATACAATGAGCAGTTCTTC
CASSSYAGGKYNEQFF
>TRBJ1-1|TRBV7-9|.|TRBD1
TGTGCCACCCAAGACAGGGCGAACACTGAAGCTTTCTTT
CATQDRANTEAFF
>TRBJ1-5|TRBV30|medium-sized|.
TGTGCCTGGAATAGGGGGGGCGGACAGCCCCAGCATTTT
CAWNRGGGQPQHF
>TRBJ2-1|TRBV19|.|.
TGTGCCAGTAGTGAACTGAGAAATGAGCAGTTCTTC
CASSELRNEQFF
>TRBJ2-7|TRBV7-9|.|TRBD2
TGTGCCAGCAGCCCGGGACTAGCGGGACTCTACGAGCAGTACTTC
CASSPGLAGLYEQYF
>TRBJ1-3|TRBV27|.|.
TGTGCCAGCAGCCGGACGGCACTATTCTCTGGAAACACCATATATTTT
CASSRTALFSGNTIYF
>TRBJ2-4|TRBV6-5|.|.
TGTGCCAGCAGGGGGGGGCTAGCCAAAAACATTCAGTACTTC
CASRGGLAKNIQYF
>TRBJ2-2|TRBV5-6|.|TRBD1
TGTGCCAGCAGCCGAACAGGGGGCGCGAACACCGGGGAGCTGTTTTTT
CASSRTGGANTGELFF
>TRBJ2-1|TRBV6-5|.|.
TGTGCCAGCAGTTACAGAGAGGAGGGTTACAATGAGCAGTTCTTC
CASSYREEGYNEQFF
>TRBJ2-5|TRBV7-7|.|TRBD1
TGTGCCAGCAGCCCCGGGACAGGGTACGAGAAGACCCAGTACTTC
CASSPGTGYEKTQYF
>TRBJ1-2|TRBV27|.|.
TGTGCCAGCAGTTTTGATGGTTACGTAAAGCGGGGCTACACCTTC
CASSFDGYVKRGYTF
>TRBJ1-1|TRBV7-2|.|.
TGTGCCAGCAGCTCTCAAGCCAGGGCCAACACTGAAGCTTTCTTT
CASSSQARANTEAFF
>TRBJ1-1|TRBV7-3|.|.
TGTGCCAGCAGCTTAACAGCAGTAAACACTGAAGCTTTCTTT
CASSLTAVNTEAFF
>TRBJ2-5|TRBV10-2|once|TRBD2
TGCGCCAGCAGGGTGGGGGGGGAGACCCAGTACTTC
CASRVGGETQYF
>TRBJ1-1|TRBV5-1|.|TRBD1
TGCGCCAGCGGTCGGACAGGGCAAAACACTGAAGCTTTCTTT
CASGRTGQNTEAFF
>TRBJ1-1|TRBV6-6|.|.
TGTGCCAGCAGTTACGGAGGGGGTACCAACACTGAAGCTTTCTTT
CASSYGGGTNTEAFF